This record covers a single T cell receptor (beta chain). Its antigen is unknown. V dropped 4 bases and J dropped 6 bases, with 14 bases sitting between them. CDR1 is SGDLS and CDR2 is YYNGEE in the germline V gene. This CDR3 has 14 amino acids. This entry is derived from a study of shared clonotypes between healthy human individuals. Genomic DNA per cell subset filled all wells of several immunoSEQ plates. Profiling relied on immunoSEQ multiplex PCR, and the TCRdb table lists in-frame clones only, not all of them. The sample shows about 2,500,000 clones, approximately 90% of them seen only once. Study-wide results and caveats: Clonotype sharing across several donors was observed for 4.5% to 6.5% of naive CD4 clonotypes.

The chain links TRBV9 to TRBJ2-1; weak D call: TRBD1 (6 bases). Sequencing was done on a sample of naive CD4+ T cells sorted from blood. Subset denoted: CD45RA+ positively selected. The TCR sequence derives from a man younger than 35 in good health. This CDR3 is CASSTGHSSNEQFF. CDR3 in DNA: TGTGCCAGCAGCACGGGACATTCGTCCAATGAGCAGTTCTTC.